What follows describes a single TCR beta chain. This clonotype came up a few times. The antigen this receptor binds is unknown. Base-call qualities are not available, and no considerably larger clone is one nucleotide away. What this sample's treatment or condition label stands for: in vitro stimulation with specific CMV peptide epitopes to enrich CMV-specific T cells. Between the V and J ends, shortened by 2 bases and 12 bases respectively, the junction contains 8 bases. For CDR1 and CDR2, the germline V gene lists SGHTA and FQGNSA. The CDR3 numbers 12 residues from cysteine through phenylalanine. The retained sequence is limited to the CDR3, 36 bases, with the frame set at the first base. TCRdb lists the instrument as Illumina HiSeq 1500. TCRdb itself trimmed the public reads at Q25 with fastp, ran MiXCR and retained productive beta chains. Records with the same CDR3 protein are collapsed into one entry carrying the most frequent genes and DNA. The sample table contains tens of thousands of distinct CDR3 sequences; only one count was recorded for roughly 22% of them. The ten biggest clones cover about 63% of the sample.

This sample is drawn from a study of T cell repertoires in cytomegalovirus infection (dated by TCRdb to the late 2010s). About the full investigation: Recently identified HLA-C-restricted CMV epitopes, whose presentation resists viral immunomodulation, were targeted by peptide stimulations together with well-studied HLA-B-restricted epitopes. Donor HLA type was relevant to the analysis, as public TCR beta signatures indicated carriage of CMV infection together with the matching HLA type. Broader findings and caveats from the paper: Cumulative frequency of public TCR beta family members discriminated carriers of CMV infection plus the relevant HLA type in this cohort and an independent roughly 320-donor cohort. The ex vivo response was dominated by HLA-C-restricted CMV-specific TCR beta clonotypes, which also provided the single most frequent clonotype in two of eight donors.

The material sequenced was CD8+ T cells from cultured PBMCs, taken from culture after CMV antigen stimulation. The TCR was taken from a human donor in good health (CMV status not recorded). Some clones in this sample may be carry-over from other donors' samples. The V gene is TRBV7-2 and the J gene is TRBJ1-6; a weak D assignment points to TRBD1 (6 bases agree). The nucleotide sequence reads as follows: TGTGCCAGCAGCTTATTAGGGGGACCCCTCCACTTT. Protein translation: CASSLLGGPLHF.